Presented here are 8 T cell receptor beta chains from one specimen sequenced in a study of cytomegalovirus exposure and HLA in healthy donors. With 60 Vbeta and 13 Jbeta primers, the PCR was carried out. Only in-frame clones appear in the TCRdb table, and some are missing; sequencing was by immunoSEQ multiplex PCR. The repertoire holds just over 200,000 clones, under 70% seen once, with about 3% in the top ten. The sample was PBMCs. These receptor sequences come from a man aged 35-49 years in good health and CMV-seropositive.

The rearrangement links TRBV11-1 to TRBJ2-3; 8 bases line up with TRBD2. The germline gives CDR1 SGHAT, CDR2 FQDESV (reference sequence). J lost 4 bases, V lost 5 bases, and 8 bases had no gene match. The CDR3 length is 15 residues. The DNA for the CDR3 is TGTGCCAGCAGCCCCCGGGAGGGGACGGCAGATACGCAGTATTTT. Protein sequence: CASSPREGTADTQYF.

In its sample, this clone was seen a few times. This rearrangement joins TRBV25-1 to TRBJ1-1, with 7 nucleotides matching TRBD1. CDR3 size: 15 residues. CDR1 is MGHDK, CDR2 SYGVNS, per germline. V lost 4 bases to trimming and J lost 10 bases; unmatched junction nucleotides: 15. CDR3 in amino acids: CASSVHLVGQRLAFF. CDR3 in DNA: TGTGCCAGCAGTGTACACCTTGTGGGACAGCGACTAGCTTTCTTT.

The rearrangement joins TRBV7-2 to TRBJ2-5, with no clear D. From germline, CDR1 is SGHTA and CDR2 FQGNSA. CDR3 size: 16 residues. The V end was cut by 1 base, the J end by 3 bases, with 15 bases between. CDR3 region: CASSLVILLVEETQYF. CDR3 sequence (DNA): TGTGCCAGCAGCTTAGTAATCCTCTTGGTAGAAGAGACCCAGTACTTC.

The rearrangement links TRBV7-2 to TRBJ2-3; D perhaps matches TRBD2 (6 bases). Per the germline V gene, CDR1 is SGHTA and CDR2 is FQGNSA. CDR3 length equals 15 residues. With 2 bases removed from V and 4 bases from J, the gap between germline ends came to 13 bases. CDR3 sequence reads: CASSLRWRESDTQYF. As DNA, the CDR3 is TGTGCCAGCAGCTTAAGGTGGAGGGAATCAGATACGCAGTATTTT.

As concerns this clone: Other DNA sequences within the sample encode an identical CDR3. The chain joins TRBV5-4 to TRBJ2-7; TRBD1 might be the D (5 bases). V was shortened by 1 base and J by 1 base, with 6 bases between the two germline ends. Germline V gene data show CDR1 as SGHNT and CDR2 as YYREEE (reference sequence). The CDR3 has 13 residues. DNA of the CDR3: TGTGCCAGCAGCTTGACAGGATCCTACGAGCAGTACTTC. It codes for CASSLTGSYEQYF.

The chain uses TRBV2 and TRBJ2-7; the D gene is possibly TRBD1 (5 bases). Trimming took off 8 bases at V and 4 bases at J, with 15 bases between the two ends. CDR1 SNHLY and CDR2 FYNNEI come from the germline V gene. This CDR3 has 13 amino acids. The CDR3 reads CASSPRGAYEQYF. CDR3 bases: TGTGCCAGCTCCCCTCGTGGGGCGTACGAGCAGTACTTC.

The rearrangement links TRBV29-1 to TRBJ1-1, with a tentative D call TRBD1 (5 bases). Germline loops: CDR1 SQVTM, CDR2 ANQGSEA. Deletions cut 1 base from V and 0 bases from J, with 15 bases between. This CDR3 has 16 amino acids. CDR3 amino acids: CSVEANQGHLNTEAFF. In DNA, the CDR3 is TGCAGCGTTGAAGCAAACCAAGGACACTTGAACACTGAAGCTTTCTTT.

The rearrangement uses TRBV28 and TRBJ1-2; weak D call: TRBD1 (5 bases). Per the germline V gene, CDR1 is MDHEN and CDR2 is SYDVKM. This CDR3 contains 14 residues. Trimming stripped 5 bases from V and 6 bases from J, with 16 bases between. For the CDR3, the DNA is TGTGCCAGCAGTCCCCCGGAGGGGACCGATGGCTACACCTTC. Translated: CASSPPEGTDGYTF.